This T cell receptor beta chain originates from a study of PD-1 blockade in classical Hodgkin lymphoma. The V segment lost 0 bases and the J segment 2 bases; nucleotides outside the gene matches: 5. This CDR3 contains 15 residues. CDR1 SGHRS and CDR2 YFSETQ come from the germline V gene. Generated by immunoSEQ multiplex PCR, the TCRdb table keeps only in-frame clones and is missing some. The profile covers under 40,000 clones, with around 80% appearing a single time and around 9.8% taken by the ten largest. Regarding this clone: Its antigen remains unknown.

Whole-study results and caveats: Unlike CD8+ TCR diversity, which did not rise significantly by C4D1, CD4+ TCR diversity did.

Time point given: cycle 4 day 1 (C4D1), after six to seven weeks of nivolumab. Every single patient, without exception, relapsed after autologous stem cell transplantation, and brentuximab vedotin exposure varied. Under best response, outcomes were complete response, partial response or progressive disease. Sequenced here: peripheral blood mononuclear cells (PBMCs), sampled before the fourth cycle of nivolumab. The V and J genes are TRBV5-1 and TRBJ2-7, with 7 nucleotides matching TRBD2. The TCR originated in a human donor with classical Hodgkin lymphoma. The CDR3 coding sequence is TGCGCCAGCAGCTTGGAGCGGGACGCACCCTACGAGCAGTACTTC. It is translated as CASSLERDAPYEQYF.